This TCR beta chain was sequenced during a study of beta chain features in type 1 diabetes. Markers CD45RO/CCR7/CD25/CD127/CD95/CD27 served to sort CD4+ naive, central memory, regulatory and stem cell-like memory cells. About this clone: What it binds is not known.

The length of the CDR3 is 16 residues. Germline loops: CDR1 MGHRA, CDR2 YSYEKL. V was trimmed by 0 bases and J by 0 bases, leaving 12 bases between them. TCRB transcripts that were expressed got sequenced, as all of the isolated RNA had been reverse transcribed. The method was immunoSEQ multiplex PCR; TCRdb's version includes in-frame clones alone and lacks a portion of them. Of roughly 260,000 clones listed, just over 20% were seen once; the top ten hold 0.025% to 0.035%. Study-level points and caveats: At VDJ recombination sites, type 1 diabetes patients had fewer insertions and more deleted nucleotides. In comparison with healthy donors, patients had naive, central memory and Treg TCRB repertoires that appeared more similar. Moderate yet significant TCRB CDR3 shortening was seen in Type 1 diabetes patients in all four CD4+ subsets. PCR could preferentially amplify shorter templates, alike in patients and controls.

This chain connects TRBV4-1 to TRBJ2-7; the D gene is possibly TRBD2 (6 bases). Sequencing was done on a sample of naive CD4+ T cells from blood. The sequence was obtained from a woman aged 40 to 50 with type 1 diabetes. The CDR3 nucleotides are TGCGCCAGCAGCCAAGAGAAAGGGCGGGGCTCCTACGAGCAGTACTTC. Its protein is CASSQEKGRGSYEQYF.